The next 14 T cell receptor beta chains were all read from a single sample in a study of human T cells and chemical hapten exposure. TCRdb reprocessed the RACE reads with MiXCR, giving one entry per CDR3 protein. Found here are about 140,000 distinct CDR3 sequences, 12% of them singletons; the top ten hold about 1.3%. Time point reported: patch test 2, 6 weeks after DPC sensitization. Treatment specified: therapeutic diphenylcyclopropenone sensitization with weekly scalp DPC. Source: whole blood, taken in connection with sensitization to the hapten diphenylcyclopropenone (DPC). The source of these receptors is a woman aged 45-65 years with alopecia areata. Some clones in this sample may be carry-over from other donors' samples.

The chain combines TRBV7-2 with TRBJ2-5, with a weak D call TRBD2 (6 bases). This CDR3 is 14 amino acids long. V lost 5 bases to trimming and J lost 9 bases, with 19 bases between them. Germline lookup yields CDR1 SGHTA and CDR2 FQGNSA. DNA for the CDR3: TGTGCCAGCAGCCCCGGGACGGGAGCCTGGGCCCAGTACTTC. It translates to CASSPGTGAWAQYF.

In this sample, this clonotype turned up a few times. V gene TRBV27 combines with J gene TRBJ2-4; 11 bases agree with TRBD1. The V gene's germline CDR1 is MNHEY and CDR2 SMNVEV (reference sequence). This CDR3 spans 20 amino acids. V lost 5 bases and J lost 0; bases outside the gene matches: 15. Written as DNA, the CDR3 is TGTGCCAGCAGTCCTTATCGCGGGGGACAGGGGGGATTAGCCAAAAACATTCAGTACTTC. Translating gives CASSPYRGGQGGLAKNIQYF.

The chain combines TRBV5-6 with TRBJ2-2; no firm D call. The CDR3 is 17 residues long. Per the germline V gene, CDR1 is SGHDT and CDR2 is YYEEEE. V was clipped by 4 bases and J by 1 base, with 17 bases between them. The CDR3 sequence: CASSLLGALGNTGELFF. The DNA for the CDR3 is TGTGCCAGCAGCCTCTTAGGAGCTTTGGGGAACACCGGGGAGCTGTTTTTT.

V gene TRBV29-1 combines with J gene TRBJ2-7; no firm D call. Germline values: CDR1 SQVTM, CDR2 ANQGSEA. The V and J ends lost 0 bases and 4 bases respectively, with 7 bases between them. This CDR3 is 12 amino acids long. The CDR3 sequence: CSVEDLTYEQYF. CDR3 in DNA: TGCAGCGTTGAAGATCTGACTTACGAGCAGTACTTC.

The chain combines TRBV3-1 with TRBJ2-5; D is uncertain. Germline V gives CDR1 LGHDT, CDR2 YNNKEL (reference sequence). The length of the CDR3 is 13 residues. Trimming shortened V by 1 base and J by 5 bases, and 8 bases separated the two germline ends. This CDR3 is CASSQVRQETQYF. CDR3 sequence (DNA): TGTGCCAGCAGCCAAGTCCGTCAGGAGACCCAGTACTTC.

The sample holds many counts of this clonotype. The chain combines TRBV5-1 with TRBJ1-1; 8 nucleotides agree with TRBD1. V lost 5 bases to trimming and J lost 0 bases; unmatched junction nucleotides: 12. The CDR3 runs to 17 residues. Germline V lookup: CDR1 SGHRS, CDR2 YFSETQ. CDR3 region: CASSFGQGRRVNTEAFF. Here the CDR3 DNA reads TGCGCCAGCAGTTTCGGACAGGGCCGGAGGGTGAACACTGAAGCTTTCTTT. The whole variable domain, filled in from reference TRBV5-1 and TRBJ1-1, reads KAGVTQTPRYLIKTRGQQVTLSCSPISGHRSVSWYQQTPGQGLQFLFEYFSETQRNKGNFPGRFSGRQFSNSRSEMNVSTLELGDSALYLCASSFGQGRRVNTEAFFGQGTRLTVV.

This rearrangement joins TRBV9 to TRBJ1-1; tentatively, D is TRBD1 (6 bases). Per the germline V gene, CDR1 is SGDLS and CDR2 is YYNGEE. The V end lost 3 bases, the J end lost 4 bases, and 16 bases lay between the germline ends. The CDR3 spans 15 residues. The CDR3 spells CASSEGGLVSTEAFF. CDR3 coding DNA: TGTGCCAGCAGCGAGGGGGGTCTGGTCAGCACTGAAGCTTTCTTT.

This clonotype has only a few counts. The chain joins TRBV12-3 or TRBV12-4 to TRBJ1-2; D ambiguous. The CDR3 spans 15 residues. Between the trimmed V and J ends, which lost 7 bases and 4 bases, there was a span of 19 bases. CDR3 sequence (DNA): TGTGCCAGCAAAACCTCTCGGGCCCGAGGCTATGGCTACACCTTC. It encodes CASKTSRARGYGYTF.

The table lists this clonotype with many counts. The chain has TRBV7-3 and TRBJ2-2; D is ambiguous. Germline V gene sequence: CDR1 SGHTA, CDR2 FQGTGA. The CDR3 has 14 residues. V lost 0 bases to trimming and J lost 8 bases, with 10 bases between them. The CDR3 spells CASSLTPMAGELFF. The CDR3 bases are TGTGCCAGCAGCTTAACGCCCATGGCAGGGGAGCTGTTTTTT.

V and J are TRBV23-1 and TRBJ2-7; 8 bases are shared with TRBD1. TRBV23-1 belongs to the ORF category, with a function that is uncertain. Unmatched junction bases numbered 15, after V lost 9 bases and J lost 5 bases. The CDR3 is 15 amino acids. CDR3 nucleotides: TGCGCCAGTTACTCGGGGGACAGGCAGGCCAACGAGCAGTACTTC. It codes for CASYSGDRQANEQYF.

This sequence joins TRBV18 and TRBJ1-4, with D maybe TRBD1 (5 bases). Germline V CDR1 and CDR2: KGHSH, LQKENI. V lost 6 bases to trimming and J lost 11 bases, with 13 bases between them. The CDR3 consists of 12 residues. CDR3 amino acids: CASSRPGGKLFF. CDR3 bases: TGTGCCAGCTCCCGGCCGGGGGGGAAACTGTTTTTT.

This clonotype was recorded a few times. The chain employs TRBV7-2 and TRBJ2-3, with 12 bases lining up with TRBD2. CDR1 and CDR2 from the germline V gene are SGHTA and FQGNSA. CDR3 length equals 16 residues. J was trimmed by 6 bases and V by 5 bases; bases with no gene match: 9. The CDR3 spells CASSRFQTSGSDTQYF. The CDR3 nucleotides are TGTGCCAGCAGCCGATTCCAGACTAGCGGGAGTGATACGCAGTATTTT.

This clonotype has just a few counts. The chain joins TRBV13 to TRBJ2-7; the match to TRBD1 covers 9 bases. Per the germline V gene, CDR1 is PRHDT and CDR2 is FYEKMQ (reference sequence). The trim removed 5 bases at V and 3 bases at J, leaving 8 bases unmatched. CDR3 length: 15 residues. The CDR3 sequence: CASSGQRTGDYEQYF. The CDR3 DNA sequence: TGTGCCAGCAGCGGCCAGAGGACAGGGGACTACGAGCAGTACTTC.

This clonotype appeared many times. The genes are TRBV12-3 or TRBV12-4 and TRBJ1-2, with 10 bases fitting TRBD1. The J segment lost 4 bases and the V segment lost 6 bases, leaving 2 bases of the junction unmatched. The CDR3 runs to 13 residues. For the CDR3, the DNA is TGTGCCAGCAGGACAGGGGGCGGCTATGGCTACACCTTC. Translation: CASRTGGGYGYTF.